This TCR beta chain came from a study of control samples from healthy donors and cancer patients. This CDR3 is built from 18 residues. Trimming cost V 5 bases and J 2 bases, with 24 bases left between them. The germline CDR1 and CDR2 sequences are MNHNY and SVGAGI (reference sequence). Some clones are missing from TCRdb's copy, which holds only in-frame ones; the method was immunoSEQ multiplex PCR. The table shows about 120,000 clones, with 93% occurring only once. This clone was seen a single time. This chain connects TRBV6-6 to TRBJ1-1; TRBD1 is a possible D gene (5 bases). The receptor comes from a man aged 25 to 45 in good health. Material for sequencing was blood. Written as DNA, the CDR3 is TGTGCCAGCAGTCGACTTGCGAAATTTCCGAGGGGTAACACTGAAGCTTTCTTT. It translates to CASSRLAKFPRGNTEAFF.